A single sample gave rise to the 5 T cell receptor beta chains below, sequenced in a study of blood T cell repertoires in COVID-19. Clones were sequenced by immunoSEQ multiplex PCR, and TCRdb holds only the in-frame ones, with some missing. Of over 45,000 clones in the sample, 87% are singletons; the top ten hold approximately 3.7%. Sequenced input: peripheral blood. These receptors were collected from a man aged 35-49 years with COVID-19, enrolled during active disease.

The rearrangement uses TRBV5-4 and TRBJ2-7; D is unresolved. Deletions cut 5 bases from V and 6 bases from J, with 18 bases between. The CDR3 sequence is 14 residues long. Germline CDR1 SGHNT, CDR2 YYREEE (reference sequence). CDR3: CASSSGGLTSEQYF. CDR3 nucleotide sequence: TGTGCCAGCAGTTCGGGTGGTTTAACTTCCGAGCAGTACTTC.

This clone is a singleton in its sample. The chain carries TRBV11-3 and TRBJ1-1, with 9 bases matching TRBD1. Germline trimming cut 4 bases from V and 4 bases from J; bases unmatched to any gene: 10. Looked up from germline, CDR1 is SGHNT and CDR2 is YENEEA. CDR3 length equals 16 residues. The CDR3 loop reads CASSSRTGGSFTEAFF. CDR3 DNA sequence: TGTGCCAGCAGCTCACGCACAGGGGGCTCTTTCACTGAAGCTTTCTTT.

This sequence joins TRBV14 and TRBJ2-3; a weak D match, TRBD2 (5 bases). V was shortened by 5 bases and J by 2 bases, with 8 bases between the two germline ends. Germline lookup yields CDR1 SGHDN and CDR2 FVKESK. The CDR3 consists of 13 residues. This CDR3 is CASSEGATDTQYF. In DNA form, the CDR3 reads TGTGCCAGCAGCGAGGGAGCCACAGATACGCAGTATTTT.

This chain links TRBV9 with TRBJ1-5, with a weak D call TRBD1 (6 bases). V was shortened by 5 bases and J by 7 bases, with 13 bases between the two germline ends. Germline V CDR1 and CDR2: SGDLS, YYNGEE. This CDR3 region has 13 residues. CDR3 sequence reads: CASSAGVEQPQHF. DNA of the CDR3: TGTGCCAGCAGTGCAGGGGTTGAACAGCCCCAGCATTTT.

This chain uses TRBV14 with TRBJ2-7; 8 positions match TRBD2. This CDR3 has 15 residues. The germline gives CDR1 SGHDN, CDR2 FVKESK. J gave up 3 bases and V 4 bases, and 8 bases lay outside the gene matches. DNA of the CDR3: TGTGCCAGCAGCCGATCCGGGGGGGCTAGCTACGAGCAGTACTTC. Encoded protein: CASSRSGGASYEQYF.